This T cell receptor (beta chain) came from a study of shared clonotypes between healthy human individuals. This was a deep-level run. Researchers divided each subset's genomic DNA evenly across several immunoSEQ plates. Profiled with immunoSEQ multiplex PCR; TCRdb holds only in-frame clones, not every one. The sample includes around 95,000 clones, around 67% of them seen just once. Source material: memory CD8+ T cells sorted from blood. The subset is: CD45RO+ cells pooled with CCR7-negative TemRA cells. The clonotype comes from a young man in good health.

The CDR3 nucleotides read TGTGCCAGCAGTTTATCCGCGGGAGACTCCTACAATGAGCAGTTCTTC. Protein sequence: CASSLSAGDSYNEQFF. This chain connects TRBV27 to TRBJ2-1; 7 nucleotides agree with TRBD2. The CDR3 has 16 amino acids. The germline V gene encodes CDR1 MNHEY and CDR2 SMNVEV (reference sequence). With V trimmed by 0 bases and J by 0 bases, 2 bases remained unmatched.